The rows below give T cell receptor beta chains drawn from one sample of a study of T cells in localized non-small cell lung cancer. Using immunoSEQ multiplex PCR, the repertoire was profiled, and TCRdb retains in-frame clones only, with some absent. The sample includes 45,000 to 60,000 clones, 60% to 85% of them seen just once. The material sequenced was PBMCs, taken before any cancer treatment. The receptors originated from a woman aged 35 to 70 with stage II lung adenocarcinoma. The CDR3 runs from the conserved cysteine through the conserved F or W. D genes are given only for firm matches. Expanded clones are given a class, and other clones once, few, many or no size at all.

J gene: TRBJ1-2; clone size: .; V gene: TRBV7-2; D gene: .; CDR3 protein: CASSPTPGVSGGYTF; CDR3 DNA: TGTGCCAGCAGCCCCACCCCAGGAGTGTCGGGCGGCTACACCTTC
J gene: TRBJ2-6; clone size: .; V gene: TRBV10-3; D gene: TRBD1; CDR3 protein: CAISDGQGSTGANVLTF; CDR3 DNA: TGTGCCATCAGTGATGGACAGGGCTCCACTGGGGCCAACGTCCTGACTTTC
J gene: TRBJ1-5; clone size: .; V gene: TRBV6-5; D gene: .; CDR3 protein: CASSLDPNLGQPQHF; CDR3 DNA: TGTGCCAGCAGTCTCGACCCTAACTTGGGTCAGCCCCAGCATTTT
J gene: TRBJ2-5; clone size: .; V gene: TRBV2; D gene: TRBD2; CDR3 protein: CASSYGLAEETQYF; CDR3 DNA: TGTGCCAGCAGTTACGGACTAGCGGAGGAGACCCAGTACTTC
J gene: TRBJ1-1; clone size: few; V gene: TRBV29-1; D gene: .; CDR3 protein: CSVGDVNTEAFF; CDR3 DNA: TGCAGCGTTGGAGACGTGAACACTGAAGCTTTCTTT
J gene: TRBJ1-5; clone size: .; V gene: TRBV12-5; D gene: TRBD1; CDR3 protein: CASGWGQGGQPQHF; CDR3 DNA: TGTGCTAGTGGTTGGGGACAGGGCGGTCAGCCCCAGCATTTT
J gene: TRBJ1-2; clone size: .; V gene: TRBV30; D gene: TRBD1; CDR3 protein: CAWSLQGALLDYGYTF; CDR3 DNA: TGTGCCTGGAGCTTACAGGGGGCGTTATTAGACTATGGCTACACCTTC
J gene: TRBJ2-3; clone size: .; V gene: TRBV5-1; D gene: TRBD2; CDR3 protein: CASSLAGTSGGRGPDTQYF; CDR3 DNA: TGCGCCAGCAGCTTGGCCGGAACTAGCGGGGGCCGTGGGCCAGATACGCAGTATTTT
J gene: TRBJ1-2; clone size: .; V gene: TRBV19; D gene: .; CDR3 protein: CASSAQPLTMATPSVHRDGYTF; CDR3 DNA: .
J gene: TRBJ2-5; clone size: .; V gene: TRBV27; D gene: .; CDR3 protein: CASSLTGLEQETQYF; CDR3 DNA: TGTGCCAGCAGTTTGACAGGCCTCGAGCAAGAGACCCAGTACTTC
J gene: TRBJ2-1; clone size: .; V gene: TRBV4-2; D gene: .; CDR3 protein: CASSQEEGGVNEQFF; CDR3 DNA: TGTGCCAGCAGCCAAGAGGAGGGGGGGGTCAATGAGCAGTTCTTC
J gene: TRBJ1-1; clone size: .; V gene: TRBV6-1; D gene: .; CDR3 protein: CASRSVGAVNTEAFF; CDR3 DNA: TGTGCCAGCAGGTCAGTTGGGGCAGTGAACACTGAAGCTTTCTTT
J gene: TRBJ2-2; clone size: .; V gene: TRBV15; D gene: .; CDR3 protein: CATSREVGGETGELFF; CDR3 DNA: TGTGCCACCAGCAGAGAAGTGGGGGGCGAGACCGGGGAGCTGTTTTTT
J gene: TRBJ1-1; clone size: .; V gene: TRBV18; D gene: .; CDR3 protein: CASSDGQNTEAFF; CDR3 DNA: TGTGCCAGCTCGGACGGACAGAACACTGAAGCTTTCTTT
J gene: TRBJ1-1; clone size: .; V gene: TRBV29-1; D gene: .; CDR3 protein: CSVGDTTAAFF; CDR3 DNA: TGCAGCGTTGGGGACACTACGGCGGCTTTCTTT
J gene: TRBJ2-3; clone size: .; V gene: TRBV5-1; D gene: TRBD2; CDR3 protein: CASSSGTSGGDTQYF; CDR3 DNA: TGCGCCAGCAGCTCCGGGACTAGCGGGGGAGATACGCAGTATTTT
J gene: TRBJ1-1; clone size: .; V gene: TRBV6-5; D gene: TRBD1; CDR3 protein: CASTSRQGNTEAFF; CDR3 DNA: TGTGCCAGCACTTCCCGACAGGGGAACACTGAAGCTTTCTTT
J gene: TRBJ1-4; clone size: .; V gene: TRBV25-1; D gene: .; CDR3 protein: CASSDGALNEKLFF; CDR3 DNA: TGTGCCAGCAGTGATGGGGCGCTAAATGAAAAACTGTTTTTT
J gene: TRBJ1-4; clone size: .; V gene: TRBV6-6; D gene: .; CDR3 protein: CASSNTQREKLFF; CDR3 DNA: TGTGCCAGCAGTAACACCCAGCGGGAAAAACTGTTTTTT
J gene: TRBJ1-5; clone size: few; V gene: TRBV7-9; D gene: .; CDR3 protein: CASSPVGQPQHF; CDR3 DNA: TGTGCCAGCAGCCCGGTTGGGCAGCCCCAGCATTTT
J gene: TRBJ1-2; clone size: .; V gene: TRBV6-5; D gene: TRBD1; CDR3 protein: CASSYPGGSGYTF; CDR3 DNA: TGTGCCAGCAGTTATCCAGGGGGCAGTGGCTACACCTTC
J gene: TRBJ1-1; clone size: .; V gene: TRBV6-6; D gene: .; CDR3 protein: CASSSRGNTEAFF; CDR3 DNA: TGTGCCAGCAGTTCGCGGGGGAACACTGAAGCTTTCTTT
J gene: TRBJ2-5; clone size: .; V gene: TRBV29-1; D gene: TRBD2; CDR3 protein: CSVDRPSGQETQYF; CDR3 DNA: TGCAGCGTTGATCGGCCTAGCGGGCAAGAGACCCAGTACTTC
J gene: TRBJ1-4; clone size: .; V gene: TRBV9; D gene: .; CDR3 protein: CASSVEGRGRANEKLFF; CDR3 DNA: TGTGCCAGCAGCGTAGAGGGCAGGGGACGGGCTAATGAAAAACTGTTTTTT
J gene: TRBJ1-1; clone size: .; V gene: TRBV2; D gene: TRBD1; CDR3 protein: CASKLTGVNTEAFF; CDR3 DNA: TGTGCCAGCAAACTGACAGGGGTGAACACTGAAGCTTTCTTT
J gene: TRBJ1-2; clone size: .; V gene: TRBV28; D gene: .; CDR3 protein: CASSLPRHHGYTF; CDR3 DNA: TGTGCCAGCAGTTTACCACGACACCATGGCTACACCTTC
J gene: TRBJ1-1; clone size: .; V gene: TRBV7-2; D gene: .; CDR3 protein: CASSLVTGPTEAFF; CDR3 DNA: TGTGCCAGCAGCTTAGTCACAGGGCCCACTGAAGCTTTCTTT
J gene: TRBJ1-5; clone size: .; V gene: TRBV28; D gene: .; CDR3 protein: CASSPGGSNQPQHF; CDR3 DNA: TGTGCCAGCAGCCCCGGGGGTAGCAATCAGCCCCAGCATTTT
J gene: TRBJ1-1; clone size: .; V gene: TRBV5-1; D gene: .; CDR3 protein: CASSLEANTEAFF; CDR3 DNA: TGCGCCAGCAGCTTGGAAGCCAACACTGAAGCTTTCTTT
J gene: TRBJ2-7; clone size: .; V gene: TRBV6-4; D gene: TRBD1; CDR3 protein: CASSVEQGPTYEQYF; CDR3 DNA: TGTGCCAGCAGTGTTGAACAGGGGCCAACCTACGAGCAGTACTTC
J gene: TRBJ1-1; clone size: .; V gene: TRBV9; D gene: .; CDR3 protein: CASSAGMNTEAFF; CDR3 DNA: TGTGCCAGCAGCGCAGGGATGAACACTGAAGCTTTCTTT
J gene: TRBJ1-6; clone size: .; V gene: TRBV15; D gene: .; CDR3 protein: CATSREAGLSSYNSPLHF; CDR3 DNA: TGTGCCACCAGCAGAGAGGCAGGTTTAAGCTCCTATAATTCACCCCTCCACTTT
J gene: TRBJ1-6; clone size: .; V gene: TRBV2; D gene: .; CDR3 protein: CASSESSVGNSPLHF; CDR3 DNA: TGTGCCAGCAGTGAAAGCTCGGTCGGGAATTCACCCCTCCACTTT
J gene: TRBJ2-3; clone size: .; V gene: TRBV29-1; D gene: TRBD2; CDR3 protein: CSARLAGGYTDTQYF; CDR3 DNA: TGCAGCGCCCGACTAGCGGGGGGCTACACAGATACGCAGTATTTT
J gene: TRBJ1-3; clone size: few; V gene: TRBV2; D gene: .; CDR3 protein: CASSQQNTIYF; CDR3 DNA: TGTGCCAGCAGTCAACAGAACACCATATATTTT
J gene: TRBJ2-1; clone size: .; V gene: TRBV5-1; D gene: .; CDR3 protein: CASSSAAGTDNEQFF; CDR3 DNA: TGCGCCAGCAGCTCTGCGGCGGGGACTGACAATGAGCAGTTCTTC
J gene: TRBJ1-2; clone size: .; V gene: TRBV7-2; D gene: .; CDR3 protein: CASSQGFFYGYTF; CDR3 DNA: TGTGCCAGCAGCCAGGGGTTTTTCTATGGCTACACCTTC
J gene: TRBJ2-3; clone size: .; V gene: TRBV7-3; D gene: .; CDR3 protein: CASSLTLAEHTQYF; CDR3 DNA: TGTGCCAGCAGCTTAACCCTAGCAGAGCATACGCAGTATTTT